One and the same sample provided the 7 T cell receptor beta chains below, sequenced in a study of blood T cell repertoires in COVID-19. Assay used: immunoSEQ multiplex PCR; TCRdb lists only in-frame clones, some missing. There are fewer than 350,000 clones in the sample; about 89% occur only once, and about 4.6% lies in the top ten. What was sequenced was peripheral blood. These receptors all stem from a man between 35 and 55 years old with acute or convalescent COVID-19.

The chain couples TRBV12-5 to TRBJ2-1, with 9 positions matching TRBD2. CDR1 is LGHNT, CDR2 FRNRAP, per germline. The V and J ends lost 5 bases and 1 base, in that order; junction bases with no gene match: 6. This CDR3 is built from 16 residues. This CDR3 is CASGVPSGGSYNEQFF. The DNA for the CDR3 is TGTGCTAGTGGTGTTCCGAGCGGGGGGTCCTACAATGAGCAGTTCTTC.

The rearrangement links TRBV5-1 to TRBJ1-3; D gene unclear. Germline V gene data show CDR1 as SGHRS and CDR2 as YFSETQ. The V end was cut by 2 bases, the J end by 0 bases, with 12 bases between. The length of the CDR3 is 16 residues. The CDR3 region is CASSFDLGASGNTIYF. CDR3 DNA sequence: TGCGCCAGCAGCTTCGACCTGGGAGCCTCTGGAAACACCATATATTTT.

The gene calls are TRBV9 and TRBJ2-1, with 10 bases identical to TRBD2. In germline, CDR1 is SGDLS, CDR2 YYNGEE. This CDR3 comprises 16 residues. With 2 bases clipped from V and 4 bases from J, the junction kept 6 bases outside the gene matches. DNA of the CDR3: TGTGCCAGCAGCGTGAGAGGACTAGCGGATTACAATGAGCAGTTCTTC. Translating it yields CASSVRGLADYNEQFF. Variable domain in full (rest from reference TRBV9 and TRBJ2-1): DSGVTQTPKHLITATGQRVTLRCSPRSGDLSVYWYQQSLDQGLQFLIQYYNGEERAKGNILERFSAQQFPDLHSELNLSSLELGDSALYFCASSVRGLADYNEQFFGPGTRLTVL.

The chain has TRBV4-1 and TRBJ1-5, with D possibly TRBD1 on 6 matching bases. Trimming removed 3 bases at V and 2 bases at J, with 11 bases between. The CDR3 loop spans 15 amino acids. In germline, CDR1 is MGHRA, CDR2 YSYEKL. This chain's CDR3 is CASSHEGVGNQPQHF. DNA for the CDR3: TGCGCCAGCAGCCACGAGGGGGTCGGCAATCAGCCCCAGCATTTT.

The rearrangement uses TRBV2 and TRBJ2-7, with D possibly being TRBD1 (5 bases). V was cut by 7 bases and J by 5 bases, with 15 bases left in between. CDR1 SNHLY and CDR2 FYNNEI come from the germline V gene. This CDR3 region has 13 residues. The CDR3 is CASKGREPHEQYF. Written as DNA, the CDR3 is TGTGCCAGCAAAGGCAGGGAACCCCACGAGCAGTACTTC.

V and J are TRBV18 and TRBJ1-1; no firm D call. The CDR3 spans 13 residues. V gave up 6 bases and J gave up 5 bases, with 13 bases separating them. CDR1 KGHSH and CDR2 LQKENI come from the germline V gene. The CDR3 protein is CASSPISRTEAFF. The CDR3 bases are TGTGCCAGCTCGCCCATCAGCAGGACTGAAGCTTTCTTT.

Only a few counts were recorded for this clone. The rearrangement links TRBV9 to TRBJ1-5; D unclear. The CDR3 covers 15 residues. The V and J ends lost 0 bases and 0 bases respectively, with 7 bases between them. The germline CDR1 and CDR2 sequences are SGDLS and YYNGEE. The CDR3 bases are TGTGCCAGCAGCGTAGACCCAGGTAGCAATCAGCCCCAGCATTTT. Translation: CASSVDPGSNQPQHF.